Described below is a single T cell receptor (beta chain) sequence and its context. Its antigen is still unknown. It has no much larger one-base neighbor in the sample; base qualities were not kept. V trim: 3 bases; J trim: 4 bases; unmatched bases: 9. The CDR3 holds 17 amino acids from the cysteine to the phenylalanine. Solely the CDR3 DNA is kept, with 51 bases framed from the first base. The CDR1 and CDR2 encoded by the germline V gene are SGHRS and YFSETQ. Participants in the prospective study were enrolled through a virtual design, were aged roughly 18 to 100 years, and lived in fewer than 30 United States geographic areas. To assign participants to cohorts, the prospective study relied on clinical history that participants themselves reported in a screening survey and a study questionnaire. Recovered participants in ImmuneRACE Cohort 3 were defined by two consecutive negative NP/OP PCR tests, clearance by a healthcare professional, or resolution of symptoms. In the prospective study, whole blood, serum and a nasopharyngeal or oropharyngeal swab were collected from each participant by mobile phlebotomists. Prospective study participants could optionally give additional blood draws and questionnaires over a roughly two-month period. Blood samples from the prospective study were shipped frozen or at room temperature prior to DNA extraction.

The sample belongs to a study of blood T cell repertoires in COVID-19 (dated by TCRdb to 2018 to 2020). Concerning the study at large: Samples from collaborators originated in the United States, Italy and Spain and spanned both the acute and convalescent phases of COVID-19. Deeply sampled blood TCRbeta repertoires from subjects exposed to, actively infected with, or recovered from COVID-19 were included in the dataset. A de-identified subject ID, COVID-19 status, age in years and sex were almost always included in the sample metadata. The prospective study material was composed of cDNA or gDNA derived from T cells, B-cell-depleted T cells, or PBMCs. The repertoires were released in a freely available public database meant as a resource for research on the immune response to SARS-CoV-2. Samples were obtained from the ongoing ImmuneRACE study (first 160 participants) and from 950 to 1,500 subjects provided by 6 global collaborators. HLA class I and class II types, where available, came from metadata supplied by the sample provider rather than from assay-based typing.

The investigation overall reported the following: Clinical and demographic metadata were provided uncurated, with the amount varying by source and participant.

The immunoSEQ Assay, a bias-controlled multiplex PCR, was used to amplify TCRbeta CDR3 regions from genomic DNA. Turning to the authors' computational methods: The number of nucleated cells in each sample was estimated from the amplification of reference gene primers within the assay. To quantify the absolute abundance of each unique TCRbeta CDR3 rearrangement, sequence reads were collapsed and filtered. For each sample, productive Simpson clonality was calculated by taking the square root of Simpson's diversity index across productive rearrangements. What TCRdb holds here is the immuneACCESS table cut down to in-frame rearrangements. Part of the clones is not present; checked against another copy, under half of the missing clones reflect an unresolved V gene, and the others are unexplained. For V, J and clone size, that table is used; D and trimming come from the DNA. The sample records a few hundred thousand clones, less than 90% of which are singletons. The ten largest clones capture about 4.8% of the sample.

This chain is built from TRBV5-1 and TRBJ2-1, and 11 junction bases match TRBD2. Material for sequencing was PBMCs or T cells enriched from blood (not recorded which). This receptor was obtained from a woman aged 50 to 65 who had recovered from COVID-19. The nucleotides are TGCGCCAGCAGCTGGGGGGTTAGCGGGAGGGGATACAATGAGCAGTTCTTC. Its coded protein is CASSWGVSGRGYNEQFF.